The clone carrying this T cell receptor (beta chain) was recorded many times. The antigen is not known. TCRbeta library preparation incorporated unique molecular identifiers. MiXCR, run by TCRdb on the PCR reads, gives a single entry per CDR3 protein. The sample consists of 60,000 to 70,000 distinct CDR3 sequences, 4.9% of them appearing once. The sample is drawn from a study of T-cell reconstitution after alpha-beta-depleted transplantation in children. CDR3 length equals 15 residues. Germline trimming cut 5 bases from V and 4 bases from J; bases unmatched to any gene: 6. Germline V gene lookup returns CDR1 SGHVS and CDR2 FNYEAQ. Study results and caveats: Several patients had high TCRbeta diversity at day 60; it came from surviving recipient T cells and thymic progenitors. Among T cells one year after transplant, newly produced cells accounted for most counts and diversity. About two months after transplant, alpha-beta T cells reportedly came from several hundred expanded graft clones.

Specimen: PBMCs, mostly from graft donor cells, collected 180 days after TCRalphabeta/CD19-depleted stem cell transplant. This sequence joins TRBV7-6 and TRBJ1-3; 9 nucleotides line up with TRBD1. The source is a boy in the first two years of life who had a stem cell transplant for acute myeloid leukemia, so the T cells may come from the graft donor. As DNA, the CDR3 is TGTGCCAGCAGCGTCGGGACAGGGAGGGGAAACACCATATATTTT. Translated, it gives CASSVGTGRGNTIYF.